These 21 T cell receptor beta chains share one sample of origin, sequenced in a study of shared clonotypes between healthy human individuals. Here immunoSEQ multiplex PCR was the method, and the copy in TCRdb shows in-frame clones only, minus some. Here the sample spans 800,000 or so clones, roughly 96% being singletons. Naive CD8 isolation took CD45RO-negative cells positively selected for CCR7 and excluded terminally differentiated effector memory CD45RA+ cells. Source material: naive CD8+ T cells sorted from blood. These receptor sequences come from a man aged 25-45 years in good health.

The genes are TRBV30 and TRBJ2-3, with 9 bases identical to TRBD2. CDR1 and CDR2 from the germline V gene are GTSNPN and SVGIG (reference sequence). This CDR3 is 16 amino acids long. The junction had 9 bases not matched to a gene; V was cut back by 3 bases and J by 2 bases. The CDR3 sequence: CAWRREGFHPTDTQYF. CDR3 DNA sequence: TGTGCCTGGAGGCGGGAGGGGTTTCACCCCACAGATACGCAGTATTTT.

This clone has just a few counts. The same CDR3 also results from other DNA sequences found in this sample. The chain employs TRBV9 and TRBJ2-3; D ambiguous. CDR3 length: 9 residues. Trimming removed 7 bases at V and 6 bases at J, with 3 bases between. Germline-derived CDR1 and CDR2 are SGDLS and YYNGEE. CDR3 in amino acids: CASGDTQYF. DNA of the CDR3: TGTGCCAGCGGGGATACGCAGTATTTT.

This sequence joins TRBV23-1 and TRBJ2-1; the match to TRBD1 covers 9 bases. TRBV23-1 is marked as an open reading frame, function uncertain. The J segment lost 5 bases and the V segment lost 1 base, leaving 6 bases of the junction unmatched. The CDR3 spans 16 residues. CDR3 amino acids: CASSQWGQGRNNEQFF. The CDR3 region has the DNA TGCGCCAGCAGTCAATGGGGACAGGGCCGCAACAATGAGCAGTTCTTC.

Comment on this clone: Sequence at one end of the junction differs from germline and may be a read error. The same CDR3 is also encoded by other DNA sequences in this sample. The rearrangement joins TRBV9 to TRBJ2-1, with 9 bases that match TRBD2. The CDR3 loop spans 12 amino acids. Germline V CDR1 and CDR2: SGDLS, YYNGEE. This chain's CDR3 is CASSGRYNEQFF. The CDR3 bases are TGTGCCAGTAGCGGGAGATACAATGAGCAGTTCTTC.

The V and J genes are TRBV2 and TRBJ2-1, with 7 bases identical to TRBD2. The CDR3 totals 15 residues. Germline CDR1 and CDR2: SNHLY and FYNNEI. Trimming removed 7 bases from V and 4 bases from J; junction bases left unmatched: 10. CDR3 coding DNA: TGTGCCAGCATTGCTAGCGGCACATTGTACAATGAGCAGTTCTTC. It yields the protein CASIASGTLYNEQFF.

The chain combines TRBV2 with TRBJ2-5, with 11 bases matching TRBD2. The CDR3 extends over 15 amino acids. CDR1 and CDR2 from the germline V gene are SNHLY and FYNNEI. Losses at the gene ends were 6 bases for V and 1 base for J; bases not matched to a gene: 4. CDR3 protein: CASRTSGSLQETQYF. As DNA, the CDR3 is TGTGCCAGCAGAACTAGCGGGAGTCTCCAAGAGACCCAGTACTTC.

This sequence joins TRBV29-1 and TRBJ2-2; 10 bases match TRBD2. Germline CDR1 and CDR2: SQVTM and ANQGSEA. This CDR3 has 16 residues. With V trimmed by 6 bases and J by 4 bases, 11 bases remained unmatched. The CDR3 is CSVDLGTSEGTGELFF. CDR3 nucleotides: TGCAGCGTAGATTTAGGGACTAGCGAGGGCACCGGGGAGCTGTTTTTT.

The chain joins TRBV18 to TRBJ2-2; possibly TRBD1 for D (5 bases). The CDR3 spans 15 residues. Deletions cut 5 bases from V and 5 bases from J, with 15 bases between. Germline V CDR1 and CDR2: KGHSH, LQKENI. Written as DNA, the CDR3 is TGTGCCAGCTCAAATGTCCAGGGAAATACCGGGGAGCTGTTTTTT. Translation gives CASSNVQGNTGELFF.

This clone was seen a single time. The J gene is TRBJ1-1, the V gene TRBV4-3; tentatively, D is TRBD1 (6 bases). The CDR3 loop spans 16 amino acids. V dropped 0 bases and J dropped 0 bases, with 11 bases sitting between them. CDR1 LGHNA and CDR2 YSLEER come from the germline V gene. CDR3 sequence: CASSQDWRTVNTEAFF. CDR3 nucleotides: TGCGCCAGCAGCCAAGATTGGAGGACAGTGAACACTGAAGCTTTCTTT.

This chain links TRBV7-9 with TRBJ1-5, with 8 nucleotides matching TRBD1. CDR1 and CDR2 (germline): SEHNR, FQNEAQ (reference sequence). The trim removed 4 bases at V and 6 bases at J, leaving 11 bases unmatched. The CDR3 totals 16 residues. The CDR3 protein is CASSSSSTGDLQPQHF. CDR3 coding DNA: TGTGCCAGCAGCTCGTCGTCGACAGGGGATCTTCAGCCCCAGCATTTT. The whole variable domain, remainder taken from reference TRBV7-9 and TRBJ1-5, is DTGVSQNPRHKITKRGQNVTFRCDPISEHNRLYWYRQTLGQGPEFLTYFQNEAQLEKSRLLSDRFSAERPKGSFSTLEIQRTEQGDSAMYLCASSSSSTGDLQPQHFGDGTRLSIL.

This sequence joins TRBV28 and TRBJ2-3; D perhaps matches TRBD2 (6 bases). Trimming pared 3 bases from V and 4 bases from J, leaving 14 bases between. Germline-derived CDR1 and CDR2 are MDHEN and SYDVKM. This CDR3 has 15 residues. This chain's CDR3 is CASSLGAGSPDTQYF. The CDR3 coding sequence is TGTGCCAGCAGTTTGGGAGCGGGTTCCCCAGATACGCAGTATTTT. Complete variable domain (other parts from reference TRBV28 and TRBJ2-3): DVKVTQSSRYLVKRTGEKVFLECVQDMDHENMFWYRQDPGLGLRLIYFSYDVKMKEKGDIPEGYSVSREKKERFSLILESASTNQTSMYLCASSLGAGSPDTQYFGPGTRLTVL.

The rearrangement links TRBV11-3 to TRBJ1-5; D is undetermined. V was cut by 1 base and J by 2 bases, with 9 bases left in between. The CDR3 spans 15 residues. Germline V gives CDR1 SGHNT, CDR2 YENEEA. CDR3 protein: CASSLALRRNQPQHF. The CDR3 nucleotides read TGTGCCAGCAGCTTAGCCTTACGCCGCAATCAGCCCCAGCATTTT.

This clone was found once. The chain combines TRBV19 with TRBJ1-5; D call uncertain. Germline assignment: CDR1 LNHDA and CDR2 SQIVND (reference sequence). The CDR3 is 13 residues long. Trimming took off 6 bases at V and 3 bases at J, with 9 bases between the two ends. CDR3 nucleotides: TGTGCCAGTAGGAACAGTTTCAATCAGCCCCAGCATTTT. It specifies CASRNSFNQPQHF.

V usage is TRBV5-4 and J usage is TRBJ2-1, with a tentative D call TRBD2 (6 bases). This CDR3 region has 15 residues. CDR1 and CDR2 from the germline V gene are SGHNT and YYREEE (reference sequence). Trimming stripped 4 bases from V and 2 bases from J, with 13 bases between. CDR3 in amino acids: CASSPGGVPYNEQFF. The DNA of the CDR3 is TGTGCCAGCAGCCCGGGCGGGGTGCCCTACAATGAGCAGTTCTTC. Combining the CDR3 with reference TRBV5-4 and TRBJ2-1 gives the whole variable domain ETGVTQSPTHLIKTRGQQVTLRCSSQSGHNTVSWYQQALGQGPQFIFQYYREEENGRGNFPPRFSGLQFPNYSSELNVNALELDDSALYLCASSPGGVPYNEQFFGPGTRLTVL.

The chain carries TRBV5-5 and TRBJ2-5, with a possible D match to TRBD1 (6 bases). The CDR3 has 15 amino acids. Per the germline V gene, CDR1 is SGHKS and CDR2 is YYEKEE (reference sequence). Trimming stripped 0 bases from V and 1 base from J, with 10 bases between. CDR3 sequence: CASSLAGRGQETQYF. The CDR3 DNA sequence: TGTGCCAGCAGCTTGGCGGGCAGGGGCCAAGAGACCCAGTACTTC.

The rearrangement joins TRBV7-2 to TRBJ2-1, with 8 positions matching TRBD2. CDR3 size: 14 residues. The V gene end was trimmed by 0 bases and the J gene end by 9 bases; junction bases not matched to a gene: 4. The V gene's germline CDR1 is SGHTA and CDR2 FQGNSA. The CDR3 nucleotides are TGTGCCAGCAGCTTAGCAGCGGGAGTTATTGAGCAGTTCTTC. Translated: CASSLAAGVIEQFF.

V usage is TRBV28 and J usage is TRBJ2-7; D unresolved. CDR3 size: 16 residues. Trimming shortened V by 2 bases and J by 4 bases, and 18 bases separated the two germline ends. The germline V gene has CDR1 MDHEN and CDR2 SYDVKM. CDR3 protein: CASSLNGRSYFYEQYF. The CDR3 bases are TGTGCCAGCAGTTTAAATGGAAGGTCTTACTTTTACGAGCAGTACTTC. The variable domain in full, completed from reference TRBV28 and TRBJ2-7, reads DVKVTQSSRYLVKRTGEKVFLECVQDMDHENMFWYRQDPGLGLRLIYFSYDVKMKEKGDIPEGYSVSREKKERFSLILESASTNQTSMYLCASSLNGRSYFYEQYFGPGTRLTVT.

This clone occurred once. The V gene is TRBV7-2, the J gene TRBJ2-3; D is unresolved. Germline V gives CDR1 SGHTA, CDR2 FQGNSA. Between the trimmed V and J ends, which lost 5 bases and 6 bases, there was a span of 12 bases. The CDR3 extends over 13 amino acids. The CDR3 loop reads CASSDPPRDTQYF. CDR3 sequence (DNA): TGTGCCAGCAGCGACCCCCCGCGGGATACGCAGTATTTT.

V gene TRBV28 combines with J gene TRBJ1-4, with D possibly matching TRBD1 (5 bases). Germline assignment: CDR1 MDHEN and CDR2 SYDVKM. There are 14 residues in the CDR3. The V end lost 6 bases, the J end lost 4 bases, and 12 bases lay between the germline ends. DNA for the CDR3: TGTGCCAGCAGGCCAAGGGACGGTAATGAAAAACTGTTTTTT. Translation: CASRPRDGNEKLFF.

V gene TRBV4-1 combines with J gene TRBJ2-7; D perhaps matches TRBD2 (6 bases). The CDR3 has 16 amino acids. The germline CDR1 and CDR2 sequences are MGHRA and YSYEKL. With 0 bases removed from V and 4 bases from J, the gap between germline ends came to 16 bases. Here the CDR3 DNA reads TGCGCCAGCAGCCAAGAAAGTGGGGGGTACGTTTACGAGCAGTACTTC. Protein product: CASSQESGGYVYEQYF.

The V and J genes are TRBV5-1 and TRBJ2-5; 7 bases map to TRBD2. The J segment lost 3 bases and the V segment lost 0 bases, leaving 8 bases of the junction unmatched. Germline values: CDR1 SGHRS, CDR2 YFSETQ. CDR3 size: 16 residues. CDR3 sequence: CASSLVLGAGEETQYF. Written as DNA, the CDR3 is TGCGCCAGCAGCTTGGTGCTCGGCGCGGGGGAAGAGACCCAGTACTTC.